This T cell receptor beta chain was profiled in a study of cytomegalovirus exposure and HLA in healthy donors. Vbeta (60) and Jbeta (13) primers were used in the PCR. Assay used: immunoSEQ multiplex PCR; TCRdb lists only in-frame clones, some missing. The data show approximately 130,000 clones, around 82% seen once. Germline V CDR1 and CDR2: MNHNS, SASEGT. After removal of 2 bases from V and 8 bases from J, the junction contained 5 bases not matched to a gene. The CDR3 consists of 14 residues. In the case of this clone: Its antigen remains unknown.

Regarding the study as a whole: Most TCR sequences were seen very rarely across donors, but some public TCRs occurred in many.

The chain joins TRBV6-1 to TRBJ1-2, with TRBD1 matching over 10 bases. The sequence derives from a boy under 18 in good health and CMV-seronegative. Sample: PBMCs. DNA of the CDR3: TGTGCCAGCAGTGAATCCAGGACAGGGGGGGGCTACACCTTC. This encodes CASSESRTGGGYTF.